These 15 T cell receptor beta chains were sequenced from one sample in a study of graft-versus-host responses after intestinal transplantation. For these TCRs, the target antigens are not known. Here immunoSEQ multiplex PCR was the method, and the copy in TCRdb shows in-frame clones only, minus some. The sample lists about 120,000 clones, 85% to 95% seen once, with around 3.3% in the top ten. Sequenced material: unstimulated CD8+ T cells sorted from spleen or lymph node cells, taken before intestinal transplant. These receptors originate from a human donor who received an intestinal transplant.

This rearrangement joins TRBV28 to TRBJ1-2, with D possibly matching TRBD1 (5 bases). Germline CDR1 MDHEN, CDR2 SYDVKM. This CDR3 is built from 14 residues. Trimming took off 2 bases at V and 12 bases at J, with 19 bases between the two ends. In nucleotides, the CDR3 is TGTGCCAGCAGTTTACCCCAGGGCGTTAGCGACCACACCTTC. Its translation: CASSLPQGVSDHTF.

There are a few counts of this clone. The rearrangement links TRBV2 to TRBJ2-1; 7 bases agree with TRBD1. Germline trimming cut 3 bases from V and 4 bases from J; bases unmatched to any gene: 6. This CDR3 has 15 residues. Germline V gives CDR1 SNHLY, CDR2 FYNNEI. The CDR3 DNA sequence: TGTGCCAGCAGTGACCGGGACAGTGCTTACAATGAGCAGTTCTTC. Translating gives CASSDRDSAYNEQFF.

The chain employs TRBV28 and TRBJ1-5, with TRBD1 as a possible D gene (5 bases). Germline lookup yields CDR1 MDHEN and CDR2 SYDVKM. This CDR3 contains 15 residues. Trimming shortened V by 5 bases and J by 0 bases, and 11 bases separated the two germline ends. The CDR3 DNA follows: TGTGCCAGCAGTCTAGTTGGGGCTAGCAATCAGCCCCAGCATTTT. It is translated as CASSLVGASNQPQHF.

The gene calls are TRBV5-1 and TRBJ2-7, with a possible D match to TRBD1 (6 bases). Germline CDR1 and CDR2: SGHRS and YFSETQ. This CDR3 has 14 residues. Trimming shortened V by 5 bases and J by 3 bases, and 15 bases separated the two germline ends. CDR3 region: CASSPTGTFYEQYF. The CDR3 DNA reads as TGCGCCAGCAGTCCTACCGGGACATTCTACGAGCAGTACTTC. The complete variable domain, with remaining parts taken from reference TRBV5-1 and TRBJ2-7, reads KAGVTQTPRYLIKTRGQQVTLSCSPISGHRSVSWYQQTPGQGLQFLFEYFSETQRNKGNFPGRFSGRQFSNSRSEMNVSTLELGDSALYLCASSPTGTFYEQYFGPGTRLTVT.

This clone is a singleton in its sample. V is TRBV4-3 and J is TRBJ1-5; D unclear. Trimming removed 0 bases at V and 1 base at J, with 13 bases between. The CDR3 length is 17 residues. CDR1 LGHNA and CDR2 YSLEER come from the germline V gene. CDR3 region: CASSQDFSGLSNQPQHF. In DNA, the CDR3 is TGCGCCAGCAGCCAAGATTTCTCTGGACTCAGCAATCAGCCCCAGCATTTT.

Of note for this clone: Since no conserved phenylalanine or tryptophan closes the CDR3, a read error is the likely cause. The chain joins TRBV6-5 to TRBJ2-7; no reliable D call. The CDR3 sequence is 15 residues long. Germline V gene lookup returns CDR1 MNHEY and CDR2 SVGAGI. The V gene lost 6 bases and the J gene lost 0 bases, with 15 bases spanning the gap. CDR3 in DNA: TGTGCCAGCAGATATGGGGATTTGAGCTCCTACGAGCAGTACCTC. Translation: CASRYGDLSSYEQYL.

This rearrangement joins TRBV6-1 to TRBJ1-2; D unresolved. Trimming shortened V by 6 bases and J by 5 bases, and 19 bases separated the two germline ends. This CDR3 spans 15 amino acids. Germline V gene sequence: CDR1 MNHNS, CDR2 SASEGT. The CDR3 DNA reads TGTGCCAGCAGCATACGACATGGTTTTCGGTATGGCTACACCTTC. The encoded protein is CASSIRHGFRYGYTF.

This rearrangement joins TRBV13 to TRBJ2-7; 9 positions agree with TRBD2. The CDR3 extends over 14 amino acids. V dropped 2 bases and J dropped 3; count of bases not matched to a gene: 2. Germline-derived CDR1 and CDR2 are PRHDT and FYEKMQ (reference sequence). CDR3 residues: CASSLRLAVYEQYF. CDR3 DNA sequence: TGTGCCAGCAGCTTAAGACTAGCGGTCTACGAGCAGTACTTC.

This chain uses TRBV28 with TRBJ2-5, with 10 nucleotides matching TRBD2. Losses at the gene ends were 3 bases for V and 4 bases for J; bases not matched to a gene: 11. The CDR3 contains 17 residues. Germline CDR1 reads MDHEN; CDR2 reads SYDVKM. CDR3 sequence: CASSFLISGREGETQYF. CDR3 in DNA: TGTGCCAGCAGTTTTTTAATCAGCGGGAGGGAAGGAGAGACCCAGTACTTC. The whole variable domain, remainder taken from reference TRBV28 and TRBJ2-5, is DVKVTQSSRYLVKRTGEKVFLECVQDMDHENMFWYRQDPGLGLRLIYFSYDVKMKEKGDIPEGYSVSREKKERFSLILESASTNQTSMYLCASSFLISGREGETQYFGPGTRLLVL.

The rearrangement uses TRBV11-3 and TRBJ2-3, with D tentatively TRBD1 (5 bases). The CDR3 is 12 amino acids. Germline V gives CDR1 SGHNT, CDR2 YENEEA. Trimming pared 6 bases from V and 6 bases from J, leaving 10 bases between. For the CDR3, the DNA is TGTGCCAGCAGTACTGGGGCGGATACGCAGTATTTT. Translated, it gives CASSTGADTQYF. Full variable domain (outside the CDR3, taken from reference TRBV11-3 and TRBJ2-3): EAGVVQSPRYKIIEKKQPVAFWCNPISGHNTLYWYLQNLGQGPELLIRYENEEAVDDSQLPKDRFSAERLKGVDSTLKIQPAELGDSAVYLCASSTGADTQYFGPGTRLTVL.

Here the CDR3 reads CASSQVRGANYEQYF. CDR3 DNA: TGCGCCAGCAGCCAAGTACGGGGGGCAAACTACGAGCAGTACTTC. The rearrangement links TRBV4-3 to TRBJ2-5, with D possibly matching TRBD2 (7 bases). Gene TRBJ2-7 matches the end of the DNA better, so the J call may be wrong. Germline CDR1 is LGHNA and CDR2 is YSLEER. This CDR3 region has 15 residues.

The J gene is TRBJ2-7, the V gene TRBV5-1; 10 positions match TRBD1. The CDR3 runs 17 residues. Looked up from germline, CDR1 is SGHRS and CDR2 is YFSETQ. V shed 4 bases, J shed 0 bases, and the junction held 10 bases outside the gene matches. Written as DNA, the CDR3 is TGCGCCAGCAGCCTGAACCGGGACAGGGGTCCCTCCTACGAGCAGTACTTC. This codes for CASSLNRDRGPSYEQYF.

This chain links TRBV2 with TRBJ2-1; 8 bases fit TRBD2. In germline, CDR1 is SNHLY, CDR2 FYNNEI. The CDR3 runs to 14 residues. Losses at the gene ends were 8 bases for V and 4 bases for J; bases not matched to a gene: 7. The CDR3 region has the DNA TGTGCCAGCGAGAAGACTAGCGAATACAATGAGCAGTTCTTC. Protein sequence: CASEKTSEYNEQFF.

The chain uses TRBV9 and TRBJ2-2; 14 bases match TRBD2. In germline, CDR1 is SGDLS, CDR2 YYNGEE. CDR3 size: 16 residues. Losses at the gene ends were 1 base for V and 10 bases for J; bases not matched to a gene: 6. The CDR3 protein is CASSVMTSGRAEELFF. The DNA of the CDR3 is TGTGCCAGCAGCGTAATGACTAGCGGGAGGGCCGAGGAGCTGTTTTTT.

The V gene is TRBV27, the J gene TRBJ2-1; 10 bases map to TRBD2. CDR3 length: 17 amino acids. The ends lost 3 bases at V and 6 bases at J; junction bases unmatched: 11. Germline V gives CDR1 MNHEY, CDR2 SMNVEV (reference sequence). CDR3 loop: CASSLFSLAGAINEQFF. CDR3 coding DNA: TGTGCCAGCAGTTTGTTCTCCCTAGCGGGAGCTATCAATGAGCAGTTCTTC.